Following are 9 T cell receptor beta chains from one sample sequenced in a study of T-cell reconstitution after alpha-beta-depleted transplantation in children. Preparing the TCRbeta library involved the use of unique molecular identifiers. One entry per CDR3 protein results from TCRdb running MiXCR on the PCR reads. The sample includes almost 250,000 distinct CDR3 sequences, roughly 24% of them seen just once. The sequencing here drew on PBMCs, taken before TCRalphabeta/CD19-depleted stem cell transplant. The receptors originated from a girl aged 2 to 9 with Fanconi anemia, due to receive a stem cell transplant.

This clonotype was counted at least ten times. The chain carries TRBV6-5 and TRBJ2-1; TRBD1 or TRBD2 may be the D gene (5 bases each). Deletions cut 3 bases from V and 4 bases from J, with 19 bases between. CDR1 is MNHEY, CDR2 SVGAGI, per germline. The CDR3 sequence is 17 residues long. The DNA for the CDR3 is TGTGCCAGCAGTTATTTGTATACCGGGACGGAATACAATGAGCAGTTCTTC. It yields the protein CASSYLYTGTEYNEQFF.

This chain connects TRBV12-3 or TRBV12-4 to TRBJ2-6, with TRBD1 matching over 10 bases. The CDR3 is 17 residues long. The junction had 0 bases not matched to a gene; V was cut back by 1 base and J by 0 bases. The DNA for the CDR3 is TGTGCCAGCAGTTTAGGGGACAGGGGCTCTGGGGCCAACGTCCTGACTTTC. Protein sequence: CASSLGDRGSGANVLTF.

This clonotype was counted many times. This chain joins TRBV28 and TRBJ1-5, with a tentative D call TRBD1 (5 bases). Germline CDR1 reads MDHEN; CDR2 reads SYDVKM. The germline V and J ends were trimmed by 11 bases and 2 bases, with 16 bases remaining between them. The CDR3 spans 14 residues. In nucleotides, the CDR3 is TGTGCCGGGGCGTGGGGCGGAGGCAATCAGCCCCAGCATTTT. Translated: CAGAWGGGNQPQHF.

This chain connects TRBV7-3 to TRBJ2-3; no clear D gene. The germline V gene has CDR1 SGHTA and CDR2 FQGTGA. The CDR3 spans 15 residues. V was cut by 4 bases and J by 1 base, with 12 bases left in between. The CDR3 sequence: CASSSLGRGTDTQYF. CDR3 nucleotides: TGTGCCAGCAGCTCCCTAGGTAGGGGCACAGATACGCAGTATTTT.

This clonotype was observed at least ten times. The rearrangement joins TRBV20-1 to TRBJ2-3; no firm D call. The V gene's germline CDR1 is DFQATT and CDR2 SNEGSKA (reference sequence). This CDR3 is 12 amino acids long. The V end was cut by 5 bases, the J end by 2 bases, with 8 bases between. CDR3 sequence: CSASASTDTQYF. For the CDR3, the DNA is TGCAGTGCTTCCGCGTCCACAGATACGCAGTATTTT.

This chain connects TRBV29-1 to TRBJ2-7, with D hard to call. Germline assignment: CDR1 SQVTM and CDR2 ANQGSEA. V was shortened by 4 bases and J by 3 bases, with 7 bases between the two germline ends. The CDR3 runs 11 residues. The CDR3 here is CSVVLNYEQYF. CDR3 nucleotide sequence: TGCAGCGTTGTATTGAACTACGAGCAGTACTTC.

This clonotype was observed at least ten times. This CDR3 is CASNVGYSNQPQHF. The CDR3 DNA is TGTGCCAGCAATGTAGGGTACAGCAATCAGCCCCAGCATTTT. The genes are TRBV6-1 and TRBJ1-5; no firm D call. Trimming shortened V by 7 bases and J by 1 base, and 11 bases separated the two germline ends. This CDR3 contains 14 residues. Germline V CDR1 and CDR2: MNHNS, SASEGT.

The table lists this clonotype with many counts. V is TRBV2 and J is TRBJ2-3; the D is unclear. Per germline, CDR1 SNHLY and CDR2 FYNNEI. The CDR3 consists of 11 residues. The germline V and J ends were trimmed by 11 bases and 5 bases, with 11 bases remaining between them. CDR3 sequence reads: CASRWLDTQYF. In nucleotides, the CDR3 is TGTGCCTCTAGATGGTTAGATACGCAGTATTTT. Variable domain in full (rest from reference TRBV2 and TRBJ2-3): EPEVTQTPSHQVTQMGQEVILRCVPISNHLYFYWYRQILGQKVEFLVSFYNNEISEKSEIFDDQFSVERPDGSNFTLKIRSTKLEDSAMYFCASRWLDTQYFGPGTRLTVL.

The chain links TRBV20-1 to TRBJ1-4; no clear D gene. Germline CDR1 DFQATT, CDR2 SNEGSKA (reference sequence). V gave up 5 bases and J gave up 7 bases, with 14 bases separating them. CDR3 length: 13 residues. This CDR3 is CSAPDGSLEKLFF. As DNA, the CDR3 is TGCAGTGCTCCGGACGGCTCCCTTGAAAAACTGTTTTTT.